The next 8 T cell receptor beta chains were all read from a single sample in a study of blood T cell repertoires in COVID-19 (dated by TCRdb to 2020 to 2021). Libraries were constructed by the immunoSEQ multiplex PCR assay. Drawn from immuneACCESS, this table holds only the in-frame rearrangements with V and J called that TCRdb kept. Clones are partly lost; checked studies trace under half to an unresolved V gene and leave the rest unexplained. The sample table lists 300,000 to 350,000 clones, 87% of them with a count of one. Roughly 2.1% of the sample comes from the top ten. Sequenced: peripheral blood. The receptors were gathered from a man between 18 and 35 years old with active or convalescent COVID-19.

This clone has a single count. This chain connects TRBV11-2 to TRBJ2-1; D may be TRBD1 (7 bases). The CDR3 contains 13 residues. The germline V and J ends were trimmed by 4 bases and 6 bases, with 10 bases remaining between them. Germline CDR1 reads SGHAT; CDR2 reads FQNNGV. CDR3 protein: CASSSQGGNEQFF. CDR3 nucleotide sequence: TGTGCCAGCAGCTCTCAGGGGGGCAATGAGCAGTTCTTC.

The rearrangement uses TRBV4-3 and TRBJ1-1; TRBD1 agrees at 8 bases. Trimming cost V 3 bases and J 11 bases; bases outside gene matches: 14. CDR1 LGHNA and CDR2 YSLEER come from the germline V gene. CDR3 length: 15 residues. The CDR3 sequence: CASSQSQGQEFRAFF. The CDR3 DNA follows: TGCGCCAGCAGCCAGTCTCAGGGACAGGAGTTTAGGGCTTTCTTT.

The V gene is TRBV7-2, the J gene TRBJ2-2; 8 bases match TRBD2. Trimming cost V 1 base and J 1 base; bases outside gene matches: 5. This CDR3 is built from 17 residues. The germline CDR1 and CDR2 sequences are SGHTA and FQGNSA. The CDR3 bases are TGTGCCAGCAGCTTAGGAACTAGCGGAAGGAACACCGGGGAGCTGTTTTTT. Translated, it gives CASSLGTSGRNTGELFF.

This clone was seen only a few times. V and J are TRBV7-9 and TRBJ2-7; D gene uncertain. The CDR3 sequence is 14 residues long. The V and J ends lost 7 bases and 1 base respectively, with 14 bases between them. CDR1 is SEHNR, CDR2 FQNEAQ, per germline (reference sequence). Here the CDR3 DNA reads TGTGCCAGCACCCTCCTAGGCCTTTCCTACGAGCAGTACTTC. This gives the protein CASTLLGLSYEQYF.

The DNA for the CDR3 is TGTGCCAGTAGTATCGGTGAGCCACTCGGGGCCCAGCATTTT. Translated, it gives CASSIGEPLGAQHF. The V and J genes are TRBV19 and TRBJ1-5; no clear D gene. CDR1 and CDR2 (germline): LNHDA, SQIVND (reference sequence). V was pared by 3 bases and J by 11 bases, with 17 bases between. The CDR3 extends over 14 amino acids.

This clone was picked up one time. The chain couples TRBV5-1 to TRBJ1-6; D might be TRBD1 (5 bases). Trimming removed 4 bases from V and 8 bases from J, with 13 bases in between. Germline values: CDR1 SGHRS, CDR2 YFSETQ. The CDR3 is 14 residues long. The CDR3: CASSLGDSDSPLHF. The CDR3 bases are TGCGCCAGCAGCCTGGGGGATAGCGATTCACCCCTCCACTTT.

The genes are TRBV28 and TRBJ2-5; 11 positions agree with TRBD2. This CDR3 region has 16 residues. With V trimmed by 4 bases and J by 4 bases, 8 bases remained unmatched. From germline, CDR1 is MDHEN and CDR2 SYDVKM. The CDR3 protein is CASSSVLAGGVETQYF. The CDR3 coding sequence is TGTGCCAGCAGTTCAGTCCTAGCGGGAGGTGTAGAGACCCAGTACTTC.

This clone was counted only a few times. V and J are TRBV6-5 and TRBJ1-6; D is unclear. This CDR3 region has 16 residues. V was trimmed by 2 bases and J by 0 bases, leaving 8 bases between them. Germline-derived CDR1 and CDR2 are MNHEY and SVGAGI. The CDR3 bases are TGTGCCAGCAGTTACCTCCCGAGCTCCTATAATTCACCCCTCCACTTT. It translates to CASSYLPSSYNSPLHF.